Sequencing of this T cell receptor (beta chain) was carried out in a study of T cells in Graves' hyperthyroidism and ophthalmopathy. Whole-study results and caveats: Within blood appeared most thyroid clonotypes that had expanded above 0.001.

Regions amplified from RNA transcripts were the TCR beta CDR3 regions. First-round RT-PCR with HTBI primers amplified the TCR CDR3 region. MiXCR, applied by TCRdb to the multiplex PCR reads, yields one record per CDR3 protein. The table includes fewer than 900,000 distinct CDR3 sequences, around 20% detected once. CDR1 is SQVTM and CDR2 is ANQGSEA in the germline V gene. Trimming took off 0 bases at V and 5 bases at J, with 11 bases between the two ends. The CDR3 runs to 13 residues. In regard to this clonotype: The target antigen is unknown.

Isolation of PBMCs was performed on around 9.4 ml fresh peripheral blood. This chain connects TRBV29-1 to TRBJ2-7, with D tentatively TRBD2 (5 bases). Specimen: blood. The source is a woman aged 50 to 60 with Graves' hyperthyroidism that later progressed to Graves' ophthalmopathy. Here the CDR3 reads CSVEDMRVNEQYF. The CDR3 DNA reads TGCAGCGTTGAAGATATGAGGGTGAACGAGCAGTACTTC.